At least ten counts were recorded for the clone carrying this T cell receptor beta chain. TCR beta CDR3 regions were amplified from RNA. TCR CDR3 underwent first-round RT-PCR with the HTBI primer set. TCRdb re-derived calls from the multiplex PCR reads in MiXCR, one entry per CDR3 protein. Counted here are under 450,000 distinct CDR3 sequences, approximately 13% occurring once; the ten biggest clones make up less than 25%. This specimen belongs to a study of T cells in Graves' hyperthyroidism and ophthalmopathy. V lost 3 bases and J lost 1, with 11 bases in between. The CDR3 sequence is 15 residues long. Germline-derived CDR1 and CDR2 are SEHNR and FQNEAQ (reference sequence).

The source material was blood. The rearrangement uses TRBV7-9 and TRBJ2-3; possibly TRBD2 for D (5 bases). The TCR originated in a man aged 30-40 years with Graves' hyperthyroidism that later progressed to Graves' ophthalmopathy. CDR3 in amino acids: CASSFLGAGTDTQYF. The DNA of the CDR3 is TGTGCCAGCAGCTTCTTGGGAGCAGGCACAGATACGCAGTATTTT.